This TCR beta chain was obtained from a study of CD8+ T cells in alopecia areata. Points from the study as a whole: Treatment with tofacitinib significantly lowered scalp clonality and reduced expanded CD8+ clones among the top 100.

Treatment of the sample: oral pan-JAK inhibitor, 5-10 mg twice daily. CD4+ and CD8+ T cells were sorted from PBMCs stained for CD3, CD4 and CD8. Concerning this clone: What it recognizes is unknown.

In each case, RNA was isolated and then reverse transcribed into cDNA as the sequencing template. Only in-frame clones appear in the TCRdb table, and some are missing; sequencing was by immunoSEQ multiplex PCR. This sample yields approximately 170,000 clones, of which 60% are seen a single time; roughly 0.7% belongs to the top ten. The V segment lost 4 bases and the J segment 7 bases; nucleotides outside the gene matches: 9. The CDR3 runs 14 residues. The germline V gene has CDR1 SQVTM and CDR2 ANQGSEA. The sample consisted of CD4+ T cells sorted from blood, taken at week 4, from a patient treated with tofacitinib. This rearrangement joins TRBV29-1 to TRBJ2-1, with 8 bases identical to TRBD2. The receptor comes from a human donor with alopecia areata. CDR3 residues: CSVGIGGRTNEQFF. In DNA, the CDR3 is TGCAGCGTTGGAATAGGCGGGAGGACTAATGAGCAGTTCTTC.